This TCR beta chain appears in the sequencing data of a study of OX40 agonist ivuxolimab in advanced cancers. Turning to the study itself: The study treated patients with ivuxolimab, an agonistic anti-OX40 (CD134) antibody. There were three patients with partial responses, one having hepatocellular carcinoma and two cutaneous melanoma.

Germline V lookup: CDR1 MNHEY, CDR2 SMNVEV (reference sequence). The CDR3 has 14 residues. Trimming stripped 1 base from V and 4 bases from J, with 10 bases between. As regards this clone: Its target is not known.

Whole-study results and caveats: Both CD4+ and CD8+ T cell populations in blood had undergone clonal expansion by week 6 at 0.1 to 3.0 mg/kg. CD8+ T cells showed, on average, more clonal expansion than CD4+ cells.

Only in-frame clones appear in the TCRdb table, and some are missing; sequencing was by immunoSEQ multiplex PCR. The table includes some 14,000 clones, around 77% detected once. This TCR came from an adult with an advanced solid tumor such as melanoma, head and neck, liver or kidney cancer. The gene calls are TRBV27 and TRBJ1-2; unclear D gene. The material was CD4+ or CD8+ T cells sorted from blood, obtained in a trial of the OX40 agonist ivuxolimab. CDR3 residues: CASSLYGPSYGYTF. CDR3 DNA: TGTGCCAGCAGTTTATACGGGCCAAGCTATGGCTACACCTTC.